The 21 T cell receptor beta chains given below trace back to one sample, sequenced in a study of T-cell reconstitution after alpha-beta-depleted transplantation in children. Unique molecular identifiers featured in how the TCRbeta library was prepared. MiXCR, run by TCRdb on the PCR reads, gives a single entry per CDR3 protein. This table holds 300,000 to 350,000 distinct CDR3 sequences, 15% to 20% found once. The sample in question was PBMCs, mostly from graft donor cells, obtained 360 days after TCRalphabeta/CD19-depleted stem cell transplant. These receptors were obtained from a male patient between 2 and 10 years old who had a stem cell transplant for acute lymphoblastic leukemia, so the T cells may come from the graft donor.

This clonotype has a count of ten or more. The CDR3 loop is CASSQLPGQGTGELFF. The CDR3 nucleotides read TGCGCCAGCAGCCAACTTCCGGGACAGGGCACCGGGGAGCTGTTTTTT. The V gene is TRBV4-3, the J gene TRBJ2-2; 9 nucleotides line up with TRBD1. The CDR3 extends over 16 amino acids. Trimming at V came to 2 bases and at J to 4 bases, leaving 5 bases not matched to a gene. From germline, CDR1 is LGHNA and CDR2 YSLEER.

This clonotype was found once. J is TRBJ2-7 and V is TRBV27; TRBD1 matches 9 bases. Losses at the gene ends were 7 bases for V and 7 bases for J; bases not matched to a gene: 11. The germline V gene has CDR1 MNHEY and CDR2 SMNVEV (reference sequence). CDR3 length: 14 amino acids. The CDR3 coding sequence is TGTGCCAGCATGACGGGACAGGGACATCGGGAGCAGTACTTC. Translation: CASMTGQGHREQYF.

This chain links TRBV27 with TRBJ1-2; 8 nucleotides align to TRBD1. Germline trimming cut 6 bases from V and 8 bases from J; bases unmatched to any gene: 8. The CDR3 loop spans 13 amino acids. Germline CDR1 reads MNHEY; CDR2 reads SMNVEV (reference sequence). The CDR3: CASSHDRGGGYTF. The DNA for the CDR3 is TGTGCCAGCAGCCATGACAGGGGCGGGGGCTACACCTTC.

In its sample, this clonotype was seen many times. The genes are TRBV7-9 and TRBJ2-2; D uncertain. This CDR3 contains 13 residues. V lost 3 bases and J lost 4, with 6 bases in between. Germline V gene data show CDR1 as SEHNR and CDR2 as FQNEAQ (reference sequence). The CDR3 protein is CASSFSSTGELFF. The CDR3 DNA reads TGTGCCAGCAGCTTTTCGTCCACCGGGGAGCTGTTTTTT.

In its sample, this clonotype was seen many times. The CDR3 does not end in the conserved phenylalanine or tryptophan, so this is likely a read error. The rearrangement uses TRBV12-3 or TRBV12-4 and TRBJ2-1; D not certain. CDR3 size: 14 residues. Trimming removed 4 bases at V and 0 bases at J, with 7 bases between. The CDR3 loop reads CASSSVSSYNEQFV. DNA for the CDR3: TGTGCCAGCAGTTCAGTGAGCTCCTACAATGAGCAGTTCGTC.

The chain joins TRBV20-1 to TRBJ2-7; 7 bases map to TRBD2. J was trimmed by 2 bases and V by 3 bases; bases with no gene match: 4. Germline V gene sequence: CDR1 DFQATT, CDR2 SNEGSKA (reference sequence). The CDR3 sequence is 13 residues long. In DNA, the CDR3 is TGCAGTGCTAGCGGCGGGAGTGCCTACGAGCAGTACTTC. Its protein product is CSASGGSAYEQYF.

The rearrangement links TRBV2 to TRBJ2-7; 10 positions agree with TRBD2. Looked up from germline, CDR1 is SNHLY and CDR2 is FYNNEI. This CDR3 is built from 15 residues. V dropped 2 bases and J dropped 4; count of bases not matched to a gene: 5. The chain's CDR3 is CASSELASGSYEQYF. The CDR3 nucleotides read TGTGCCAGCAGTGAATTGGCTAGCGGGAGTTACGAGCAGTACTTC.

The gene calls are TRBV7-2 and TRBJ2-3, with TRBD1 matching 8 bases. The CDR3 runs to 15 residues. V trimming: 4 bases; J trimming: 2 bases; junction bases outside the gene matches: 5. Looked up from germline, CDR1 is SGHTA and CDR2 is FQGNSA. The CDR3 DNA reads TGTGCCAGCAGCTCGTACAGGGGGTACACAGATACGCAGTATTTT. Translation gives CASSSYRGYTDTQYF.

The chain joins TRBV6-2 or TRBV6-3 to TRBJ2-3; no clear D. V was trimmed by 10 bases and J by 1 base, leaving 15 bases between them. Per the germline V gene, CDR1 is MNHEY and CDR2 is SVGEGT. The length of the CDR3 is 14 residues. This CDR3 reads CATTLDRGTDTQYF. CDR3 nucleotides: TGTGCCACGACGCTGGACCGGGGCACAGATACGCAGTATTTT.

The gene calls are TRBV7-3 and TRBJ1-2; 7 bases agree with TRBD1. With V trimmed by 3 bases and J by 7 bases, 5 bases remained unmatched. CDR1 and CDR2 (germline): SGHTA, FQGTGA. The CDR3 consists of 13 residues. The CDR3 region has the DNA TGTGCCAGCAGCTTCACAGGGGCTGGTGGCTACACCTTC. Translated: CASSFTGAGGYTF.

This clonotype was recorded at least ten times. This rearrangement joins TRBV5-1 to TRBJ2-5; 11 nucleotides line up with TRBD2. Germline CDR1 is SGHRS and CDR2 is YFSETQ. V shed 1 base, J shed 1 base, and the junction held 9 bases outside the gene matches. This CDR3 has 18 amino acids. The CDR3 reads CASSLFTSGLAVQETQYF. The CDR3 DNA sequence: TGCGCCAGCAGCTTGTTTACTTCGGGACTAGCGGTCCAAGAGACCCAGTACTTC. Complete variable domain (other parts from reference TRBV5-1 and TRBJ2-5): KAGVTQTPRYLIKTRGQQVTLSCSPISGHRSVSWYQQTPGQGLQFLFEYFSETQRNKGNFPGRFSGRQFSNSRSEMNVSTLELGDSALYLCASSLFTSGLAVQETQYFGPGTRLLVL.

This clonotype was observed a handful of times. This rearrangement joins TRBV20-1 to TRBJ2-3, with 10 positions matching TRBD2. This CDR3 has 18 residues. Germline values: CDR1 DFQATT, CDR2 SNEGSKA (reference sequence). The ends lost 0 bases at V and 4 bases at J; junction bases unmatched: 13. CDR3 coding DNA: TGCAGTGCTAGAGAGGGGGTGCGGCCTAGCGGGAGATCAGATACGCAGTATTTT. This encodes CSAREGVRPSGRSDTQYF.

Remarks on this clonotype: A read error may explain this, as a much larger clone is one base away. The chain is built from TRBV2 and TRBJ2-1, with TRBD2 matching over 7 bases. CDR1 and CDR2 from the germline V gene are SNHLY and FYNNEI. CDR3 length equals 19 residues. CDR3 residues: CTSSRNRGGGGSSYNEQFF. The CDR3 DNA reads TGTACCAGCAGTCGTAATAGGGGCGGAGGCGGGAGCTCATACAATGAGCAGTTCTTC.

V and J are TRBV12-3 or TRBV12-4 and TRBJ2-7; D is unresolved. V shed 2 bases and J shed 5 bases, with 10 bases lying between them. CDR3 length: 13 amino acids. The CDR3 spells CASSLLHNHEQYF. Written as DNA, the CDR3 is TGTGCCAGCAGTTTATTACATAACCACGAGCAGTACTTC.

The CDR3 sequence is CAWTVRETQYF. The CDR3 DNA sequence: TGTGCCTGGACAGTGAGGGAGACCCAGTACTTC. The chain has TRBV30 and TRBJ2-5, with unresolved D. The germline CDR1 and CDR2 sequences are GTSNPN and SVGIG (reference sequence). The CDR3 has 11 residues. Trimming removed 4 bases from V and 5 bases from J, with 8 bases in between. Variable domain in full (rest from reference TRBV30 and TRBJ2-5): SQTIHQWPATLVQPVGSPLSLECTVEGTSNPNLYWYRQAAGRGLQLLFYSVGIGQISSEVPQNLSASRPQDRQFILSSKKLLLSDSGFYLCAWTVRETQYFGPGTRLLVL.

This clonotype was observed many times. The chain couples TRBV7-9 to TRBJ1-3, with 8 bases identical to TRBD1. Germline V gives CDR1 SEHNR, CDR2 FQNEAQ (reference sequence). Trimming took 5 bases from V and 2 from J; bases not matched to a gene: 2. This CDR3 is built from 14 residues. The CDR3 DNA reads as TGTGCCAGCAGCCCACAGGGGGCTGGAAACACCATATATTTT. As protein: CASSPQGAGNTIYF.

V and J are TRBV6-5 and TRBJ2-5; 7 bases fit TRBD2. Germline V gene data show CDR1 as MNHEY and CDR2 as SVGAGI. The V gene end was trimmed by 2 bases and the J gene end by 4 bases; junction bases not matched to a gene: 4. This CDR3 comprises 14 residues. The CDR3 reads CASSYGPSGETQYF. The CDR3, as DNA: TGTGCCAGCAGTTACGGTCCTAGCGGAGAGACCCAGTACTTC.

This chain connects TRBV27 to TRBJ2-5, with 7 bases matching TRBD1. Trimming took 8 bases from V and 5 from J; bases not matched to a gene: 26. Germline CDR1 and CDR2: MNHEY and SMNVEV (reference sequence). CDR3 size: 19 residues. CDR3 nucleotide sequence: TGTGCCAGCCGACGACTCCTTCTTGTGACTGGACAGGCTACGGAGACCCAGTACTTC. Its protein product is CASRRLLLVTGQATETQYF.

The chain has TRBV7-3 and TRBJ2-2; D not resolved. This CDR3 has 14 residues. The germline V gene has CDR1 SGHTA and CDR2 FQGTGA. Trimming shortened V by 2 bases and J by 8 bases, and 12 bases separated the two germline ends. This CDR3 reads CASSLSLVWGELFF. CDR3 nucleotides: TGTGCCAGCAGCTTATCTTTAGTTTGGGGGGAGCTGTTTTTT.

The rearrangement links TRBV5-1 to TRBJ1-1; a weak D match, TRBD1 (5 bases). The CDR3 loop spans 16 amino acids. Trimming pared 5 bases from V and 0 bases from J, leaving 17 bases between. CDR1 and CDR2 (germline): SGHRS, YFSETQ. CDR3 coding DNA: TGCGCCAGCAGGGGGGTTGGCCTAAGGATGAACACTGAAGCTTTCTTT. Amino acids: CASRGVGLRMNTEAFF.

The V call is TRBV20-1, the J call TRBJ2-5, with D possibly being TRBD1 or TRBD2 (6 bases each). The CDR3 totals 14 residues. V was shortened by 3 bases and J by 5 bases, with 16 bases between the two germline ends. Germline CDR1 DFQATT, CDR2 SNEGSKA (reference sequence). The CDR3 spells CSASPGARGETQYF. Here the CDR3 DNA reads TGCAGTGCTAGCCCGGGGGCGCGTGGGGAGACCCAGTACTTC.